These T cell receptor beta chains were read from a single sample in a study of CD8 T cells in Susac syndrome. TCRdb processed the immunoSEQ multiplex PCR reads anew with MiXCR; each CDR3 protein has one entry. Of about 150,000 distinct CDR3 sequences in the sample, approximately 94% were seen once. The sample taken for sequencing was CD4+ T cells from PBMCs. These receptors came from a human donor with multiple sclerosis. Both conserved end residues are part of each CDR3. A D gene is named only where the DNA matches it firmly. A clone size is listed for some rows: how often the clone was seen (once, few, many), or a class if it is expanded.

V gene: TRBV11-2
D gene: .
clone size: .
J gene: TRBJ2-7
CDR3 DNA: TGTGCCAGCAGCCTTAGCGGCCTCGAGCAGTACTTC
CDR3 protein: CASSLSGLEQYF

V gene: TRBV3-1
D gene: TRBD2
clone size: .
J gene: TRBJ2-3
CDR3 DNA: TGTGCCAGCAGCCAAGATACGGGAGGAGGGGATACGCAGTATTTT
CDR3 protein: CASSQDTGGGDTQYF

V gene: TRBV5-1
D gene: .
clone size: once
J gene: TRBJ2-1
CDR3 DNA: TGCGCCAGCAGCTTGGGATCCGGAAACAATGAGCAGTTCTTC
CDR3 protein: CASSLGSGNNEQFF

V gene: TRBV19
D gene: .
clone size: .
J gene: TRBJ2-5
CDR3 DNA: TGTGCCAGTAGTATTCGACAGAACACGGGGGAGACCCAGTACTTC
CDR3 protein: CASSIRQNTGETQYF

V gene: TRBV7-2
D gene: .
clone size: .
J gene: TRBJ2-3
CDR3 DNA: TGTGCCAGCAGCTCCGGACAGCGAGGAGATACGCAGTATTTT
CDR3 protein: CASSSGQRGDTQYF

V gene: TRBV5-6
D gene: TRBD2
clone size: .
J gene: TRBJ2-5
CDR3 DNA: TGTGCCAGCAGCTCCGGACGGGGGGGGGAGACCCAGTACTTC
CDR3 protein: CASSSGRGGETQYF

V gene: TRBV28
D gene: .
clone size: .
J gene: TRBJ2-7
CDR3 DNA: TGTGCCAGCACCCCCTCGGGCATTACTCGCGAGCAGTACTTC
CDR3 protein: CASTPSGITREQYF

V gene: TRBV2
D gene: .
clone size: .
J gene: TRBJ2-2
CDR3 DNA: TGTGCCAGCAGTGCGGGATACAACACCGGGGAGCTGTTTTTT
CDR3 protein: CASSAGYNTGELFF

V gene: TRBV19
D gene: .
clone size: .
J gene: TRBJ2-2
CDR3 DNA: TGTGCCAGTAGGGGATGGGGTGGGGCTTCGAACACCGGGGAGCTGTTTTTT
CDR3 protein: CASRGWGGASNTGELFF

V gene: TRBV7-2
D gene: TRBD2
clone size: .
J gene: TRBJ2-5
CDR3 DNA: TGTGCCAGCAACGAAGTGCGGACTAGCGGGGGCCCCTGGCAAGAGACCCAGTACTTC
CDR3 protein: CASNEVRTSGGPWQETQYF

V gene: TRBV19
D gene: TRBD1
clone size: few
J gene: TRBJ1-2
CDR3 DNA: TGTGCCAGTACCCCGACAGGGGAGGTCTATGGCTACACCTTC
CDR3 protein: CASTPTGEVYGYTF

V gene: TRBV12-3/TRBV12-4
D gene: .
clone size: .
J gene: TRBJ1-5
CDR3 DNA: TGTGCCAGCAGTTTGGCGCTGGGGCCCCAGCATTTT
CDR3 protein: CASSLALGPQHF

V gene: TRBV28
D gene: TRBD1
clone size: .
J gene: TRBJ2-7
CDR3 DNA: TGTGCCAGCAGTACGGGACAGGGGAAAGGGGAGCAGTACTTC
CDR3 protein: CASSTGQGKGEQYF

V gene: TRBV5-1
D gene: .
clone size: .
J gene: TRBJ2-7
CDR3 DNA: TGCGCCAGCAGCTCTTCCGGGACCTCCTACGAGCAGTACTTC
CDR3 protein: CASSSSGTSYEQYF

V gene: TRBV5-1
D gene: TRBD1
clone size: .
J gene: TRBJ1-6
CDR3 DNA: TGCGCCAGCAGCCGACAGGGTCATAATTCACCCCTCCACTTT
CDR3 protein: CASSRQGHNSPLHF

V gene: TRBV7-2
D gene: TRBD1
clone size: .
J gene: TRBJ1-1
CDR3 DNA: TGTGCCAGCAGCCTGGACAGGGTGGTGACTGAAGCTTTCTTT
CDR3 protein: CASSLDRVVTEAFF

V gene: TRBV29-1
D gene: TRBD2
clone size: once
J gene: TRBJ2-5
CDR3 DNA: TGCAGCGCACTAGCGGGAGTCTATCAAGAGACCCAGTACTTC
CDR3 protein: CSALAGVYQETQYF

V gene: TRBV19
D gene: TRBD2
clone size: .
J gene: TRBJ2-1
CDR3 DNA: TGTGCCAGTAGTAGCAGACTAGCGGGAGGGTGGTATGAGCAGTTCTTC
CDR3 protein: CASSSRLAGGWYEQFF

V gene: TRBV5-1
D gene: TRBD2
clone size: .
J gene: TRBJ2-5
CDR3 DNA: TGCGCCAGCAGCTTGGCCGGGTCTAGCGGGAGGCAAGAGACCCAGTACTTC
CDR3 protein: CASSLAGSSGRQETQYF

V gene: TRBV12-3/TRBV12-4
D gene: TRBD2
clone size: .
J gene: TRBJ2-1
CDR3 DNA: TGTGCCAGCAAGGAGCGGGAGAGCTCCTACAATGAGCAGTTCTTC
CDR3 protein: CASKERESSYNEQFF

V gene: TRBV5-4
D gene: .
clone size: .
J gene: TRBJ2-1
CDR3 DNA: TGTGCCAGCAGCTCCCGGTTGAGGGCAGGGACCTACAATGAGCAGTTCTTC
CDR3 protein: CASSSRLRAGTYNEQFF

V gene: TRBV24-1
D gene: .
clone size: .
J gene: TRBJ2-5
CDR3 DNA: TGTGCCACCAGTGATTTTCACCAAGAGACCCAGTACTTC
CDR3 protein: CATSDFHQETQYF

V gene: TRBV3-1
D gene: .
clone size: .
J gene: TRBJ1-1
CDR3 DNA: TGTGCCAGCAGCCAAGATAGCGGGAGTGAAGCTTTCTTT
CDR3 protein: CASSQDSGSEAFF

V gene: TRBV7-2
D gene: .
clone size: few
J gene: TRBJ2-6
CDR3 DNA: TGTGCCAGCAGCCAAACCTCTGGGGCCAACGTCCTGACTTTC
CDR3 protein: CASSQTSGANVLTF

V gene: TRBV5-1
D gene: TRBD1
clone size: few
J gene: TRBJ2-7
CDR3 DNA: TGCGCCAGCAGCCCCTCAGGGGGCGCTTCCTACGAGCAGTACTTC
CDR3 protein: CASSPSGGASYEQYF

V gene: TRBV5-6
D gene: TRBD1
clone size: .
J gene: TRBJ1-2
CDR3 DNA: TGTGCCAGCAGCTTGGGGGACAGTTCCTATGGCTACACCTTC
CDR3 protein: CASSLGDSSYGYTF

V gene: TRBV27
D gene: .
clone size: .
J gene: TRBJ1-4
CDR3 DNA: TGTGCCAGCGCACGAACGCCGGGCGTTAATGAAAAACTGTTTTTT
CDR3 protein: CASARTPGVNEKLFF

V gene: TRBV18
D gene: .
clone size: .
J gene: TRBJ2-1
CDR3 DNA: TGTGCCAGCTCCCCACCCAACAATGAGCAGTTCTTC
CDR3 protein: CASSPPNNEQFF

V gene: TRBV4-2
D gene: .
clone size: .
J gene: TRBJ2-2
CDR3 DNA: TGTGCCAGCAGCCAACCACAGAACACCGGGGAGCTGTTTTTT
CDR3 protein: CASSQPQNTGELFF

V gene: TRBV7-8
D gene: TRBD1
clone size: .
J gene: TRBJ2-7
CDR3 DNA: TGTGCCAGCAGCCTTCGTGGACAGGGCAGCTCCTACGAGCAGTACTTC
CDR3 protein: CASSLRGQGSSYEQYF

V gene: TRBV19
D gene: TRBD2
clone size: .
J gene: TRBJ2-3
CDR3 DNA: TGTGCCAGTAGTCCTCGGGCTAGCGGGAGGACAGATACGCAGTATTTT
CDR3 protein: CASSPRASGRTDTQYF

V gene: TRBV5-1
D gene: .
clone size: .
J gene: TRBJ1-3
CDR3 DNA: TGCGCCAGCAGCTCGGGGCTGGTTAGGAACACCATATATTTT
CDR3 protein: CASSSGLVRNTIYF

V gene: TRBV27
D gene: .
clone size: .
J gene: TRBJ2-7
CDR3 DNA: TGTGCCAGCAGTAGCATCCCAACTTATACCCAGCCCGAGCAGTACTTC
CDR3 protein: CASSSIPTYTQPEQYF

V gene: TRBV7-2
D gene: .
clone size: .
J gene: TRBJ1-2
CDR3 DNA: TGTGCCAGCACCATTAACTATGGCTACACCTTC
CDR3 protein: CASTINYGYTF

V gene: TRBV7-2
D gene: .
clone size: once
J gene: TRBJ2-7
CDR3 DNA: TGTGCCAGCAGTTTAGGACTATTCTCCTACGAGCAGTACTTC
CDR3 protein: CASSLGLFSYEQYF

V gene: TRBV20-1
D gene: TRBD2
clone size: .
J gene: TRBJ2-7
CDR3 DNA: TGCAGTGCTAGTTACCCCCAGACTAGCGGGGTCTACGAGCAGTACTTC
CDR3 protein: CSASYPQTSGVYEQYF

V gene: TRBV30
D gene: TRBD2
clone size: .
J gene: TRBJ2-3
CDR3 DNA: TGTGCCTGGAGGCTAGCGGGAGCCCATACGCAGTATTTT
CDR3 protein: CAWRLAGAHTQYF

V gene: TRBV28
D gene: .
clone size: .
J gene: TRBJ1-5
CDR3 DNA: TGTGCCAGCAGTTTAAGTCCCAATCAGCCCCAGCATTTT
CDR3 protein: CASSLSPNQPQHF

V gene: TRBV3-1
D gene: .
clone size: .
J gene: TRBJ2-1
CDR3 DNA: TGTGCCAGCAGCCCGACAGGTAGCTCCTACAATGAGCAGTTCTTC
CDR3 protein: CASSPTGSSYNEQFF

V gene: TRBV12-3/TRBV12-4
D gene: TRBD1
clone size: few
J gene: TRBJ1-4
CDR3 DNA: TGTGCCAGCAGCCCAGGACAGGGAGGGGAAAAACTGTTTTTT
CDR3 protein: CASSPGQGGEKLFF

V gene: TRBV3-1
D gene: .
clone size: .
J gene: TRBJ1-2
CDR3 DNA: TGTGCCAGCAGCCAAGATCTGGCCCCAATGGGGGGCTATGGCTACACCTTC
CDR3 protein: CASSQDLAPMGGYGYTF

V gene: TRBV20-1
D gene: TRBD1
clone size: .
J gene: TRBJ1-1
CDR3 DNA: TGCAGTGCATCGATACATGGGACAGCAGGCAACACTGAAGCTTTCTTT
CDR3 protein: CSASIHGTAGNTEAFF

V gene: TRBV5-4
D gene: TRBD2
clone size: .
J gene: TRBJ2-1
CDR3 DNA: TGTGCCAGCACCCTTAGCGGGAACTCCTACAATGAGCAGTTCTTC
CDR3 protein: CASTLSGNSYNEQFF